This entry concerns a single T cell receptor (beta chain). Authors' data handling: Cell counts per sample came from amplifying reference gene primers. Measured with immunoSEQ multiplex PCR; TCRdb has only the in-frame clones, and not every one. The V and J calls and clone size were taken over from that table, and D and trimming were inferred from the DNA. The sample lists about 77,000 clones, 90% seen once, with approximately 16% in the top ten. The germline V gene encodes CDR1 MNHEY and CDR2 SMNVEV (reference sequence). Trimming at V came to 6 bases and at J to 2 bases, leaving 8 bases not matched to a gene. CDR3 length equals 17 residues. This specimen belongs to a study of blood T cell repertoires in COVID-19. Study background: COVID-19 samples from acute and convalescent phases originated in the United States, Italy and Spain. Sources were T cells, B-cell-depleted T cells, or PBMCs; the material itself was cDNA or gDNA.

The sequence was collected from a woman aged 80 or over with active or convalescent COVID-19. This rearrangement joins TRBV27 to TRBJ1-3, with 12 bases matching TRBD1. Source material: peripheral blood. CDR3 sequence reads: CASSPGTGGLAGNTIYF. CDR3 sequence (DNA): TGTGCCAGCAGCCCAGGGACAGGGGGCTTAGCTGGAAACACCATATATTTT.